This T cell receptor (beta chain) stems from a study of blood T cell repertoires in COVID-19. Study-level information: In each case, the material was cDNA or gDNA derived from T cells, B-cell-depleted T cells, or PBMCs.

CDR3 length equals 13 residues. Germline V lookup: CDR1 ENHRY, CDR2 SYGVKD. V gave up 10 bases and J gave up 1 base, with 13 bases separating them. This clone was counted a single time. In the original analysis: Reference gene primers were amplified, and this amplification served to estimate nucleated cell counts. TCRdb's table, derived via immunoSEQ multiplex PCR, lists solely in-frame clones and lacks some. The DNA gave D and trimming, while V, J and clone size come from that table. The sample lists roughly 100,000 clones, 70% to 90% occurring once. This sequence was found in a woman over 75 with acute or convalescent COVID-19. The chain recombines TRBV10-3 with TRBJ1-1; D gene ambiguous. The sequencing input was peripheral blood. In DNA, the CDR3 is TGTGCCAGCCAGCAGGATACGAACACTGAAGCTTTCTTT. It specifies CASQQDTNTEAFF.